This T cell receptor (beta chain) was sequenced in a study of shared clonotypes between healthy human individuals. This clone has a single count. Its antigen is unidentified. Positively selected for CCR7, the CD45RO-negative cells used as naive CD8 cells excluded terminally differentiated effector memory CD45RA+ cells. This CDR3 is built from 14 residues. Germline trimming cut 4 bases from V and 6 bases from J; bases unmatched to any gene: 8. CDR1 and CDR2 from the germline V gene are SGHVS and FNYEAQ. Study-level points and caveats: Few donors restricted represented genetic and exposure-history diversity.

TCRdb keeps only in-frame clones here, not all; method: immunoSEQ multiplex PCR. The sample yields about 550,000 clones, roughly 95% seen once. The sequence was collected from a woman in her 30s in good health. This sequence joins TRBV7-6 and TRBJ2-7, with 8 bases that match TRBD2. Sequences were obtained from naive CD8+ T cells sorted from blood. The chain's CDR3 is CASSSWGLGSEQYF. The CDR3, as DNA: TGTGCCAGCAGCTCTTGGGGACTAGGCAGCGAGCAGTACTTC.